This passage covers 7 T cell receptor beta chains from one sample sequenced in a study of OX40 agonist ivuxolimab in advanced cancers. Here immunoSEQ multiplex PCR was the method, and the copy in TCRdb shows in-frame clones only, minus some. The table lists tens of thousands of clones, about 81% of them singletons. The starting material was CD4+ or CD8+ T cells sorted from blood, obtained in a trial of the OX40 agonist ivuxolimab. These receptors were obtained from an adult with an advanced solid tumor such as melanoma, head and neck, liver or kidney cancer.

The J gene is TRBJ2-3, the V gene TRBV5-1, with 8 bases fitting TRBD2. Germline V gives CDR1 SGHRS, CDR2 YFSETQ. This CDR3 contains 16 residues. Trimming cost V 0 bases and J 4 bases; bases outside gene matches: 7. As DNA, the CDR3 is TGCGCCAGCAGCTTGGACAGCGGGGGTAGCTCAGATACGCAGTATTTT. Its translation: CASSLDSGGSSDTQYF. The variable domain in full, with the rest retrieved from reference TRBV5-1 and TRBJ2-3, is KAGVTQTPRYLIKTRGQQVTLSCSPISGHRSVSWYQQTPGQGLQFLFEYFSETQRNKGNFPGRFSGRQFSNSRSEMNVSTLELGDSALYLCASSLDSGGSSDTQYFGPGTRLTVL.

The chain carries TRBV10-3 and TRBJ1-1, with D possibly TRBD1 on 6 matching bases. CDR3 length: 15 amino acids. Trimming pared 4 bases from V and 1 base from J, leaving 13 bases between. From germline, CDR1 is ENHRY and CDR2 SYGVKD. The CDR3 region has the DNA TGTGCCATCAGTGGGCTTATGGGGGCGAACACTGAAGCTTTCTTT. It encodes CAISGLMGANTEAFF.

The chain combines TRBV30 with TRBJ1-4; 8 bases map to TRBD1. The CDR3 runs to 15 residues. The junction had 8 bases not matched to a gene; V was cut back by 2 bases and J by 6 bases. Germline V gene sequence: CDR1 GTSNPN, CDR2 SVGIG (reference sequence). The CDR3 here is CAWSFKRTGHEKLFF. The CDR3, as DNA: TGTGCCTGGAGTTTTAAACGGACAGGGCATGAAAAACTGTTTTTT.

This clone was found a few times. This rearrangement joins TRBV28 to TRBJ2-7; a possible D gene is TRBD1 (6 bases). Between the trimmed V and J ends, which lost 8 bases and 2 bases, there was a span of 19 bases. The germline V gene encodes CDR1 MDHEN and CDR2 SYDVKM. The CDR3 totals 15 residues. In DNA form, the CDR3 reads TGTGCCAGCGCCCAGCCCCAGGGGCGAGCCTACGAGCAGTACTTC. Protein: CASAQPQGRAYEQYF.

This chain links TRBV28 with TRBJ1-6; a weak D match, TRBD1 (6 bases). The V gene lost 6 bases and the J gene lost 6 bases, with 21 bases spanning the gap. Germline CDR1 MDHEN, CDR2 SYDVKM. The CDR3 is made up of 17 amino acids. The CDR3 bases are TGTGCCAGCAGCCTGAGCATGGGGGGCGGAAGTAATTCACCCCTCCACTTT. It encodes CASSLSMGGGSNSPLHF.

This clone was observed a handful of times. The V gene is TRBV18, the J gene TRBJ1-1; 7 bases line up with TRBD1. V was pared by 3 bases and J by 9 bases, with 7 bases of the junction left unmatched. Germline-derived CDR1 and CDR2 are KGHSH and LQKENI. The CDR3 runs 13 residues. The CDR3 coding sequence is TGTGCCAGCTCACCCGAGGGGGCCAGGCAAGCTTTCTTT. Encoded protein: CASSPEGARQAFF.

This chain uses TRBV6-5 with TRBJ2-5, with D maybe TRBD1 (5 bases). Trimming left V 0 bases short and J 0 bases short, with 11 bases between. Germline V gives CDR1 MNHEY, CDR2 SVGAGI. This CDR3 is 16 amino acids long. In DNA form, the CDR3 reads TGTGCCAGCAGTTACTCGCCGGAGACAGACCAAGAGACCCAGTACTTC. It codes for CASSYSPETDQETQYF.